A single sample gave rise to the 9 T cell receptor beta chains below, sequenced in a study of T cells after yellow fever vaccination. Each CDR3 protein gets one entry after TCRdb re-called the 5' RACE reads with MiXCR. The sample yields over 300,000 distinct CDR3 sequences, over 3.5% seen once. Source: PBMCs, taken 5 days after the yellow fever booster vaccination. These receptors were obtained from a young man who received the YFV17D yellow fever vaccine.

The sample holds a few counts of this clonotype. This chain uses TRBV20-1 with TRBJ1-1; D remains unclear. Deletions cut 3 bases from V and 1 base from J, with 15 bases between. Germline CDR1 is DFQATT and CDR2 is SNEGSKA (reference sequence). This CDR3 has 15 residues. DNA for the CDR3: TGCAGTGCTAGCCCTGAGTCCGGCTGGAACACTGAAGCTTTCTTT. Protein product: CSASPESGWNTEAFF.

J is TRBJ1-5 and V is TRBV21-1. TRBV21-1 is listed as a pseudogene. This CDR3 comprises 17 residues. This CDR3 is CASSKGFRSYSNQPQHF. CDR3 nucleotide sequence: TGTGCCAGCAGCAAAGGTTTTAGGTCTTATAGCAATCAGCCCCAGCATTTT.

The chain is built from TRBV6-2 or TRBV6-3 and TRBJ2-7; 8 bases agree with TRBD1. The CDR3 consists of 15 residues. Trimming cost V 6 bases and J 4 bases; bases outside gene matches: 11. Germline CDR1 reads MNHEY; CDR2 reads SVGEGT. The CDR3 region has the DNA TGTGCCAGCAGCCCCGGACAGGGTGGATTTTACGAGCAGTACGTC. It specifies CASSPGQGGFYEQYV.

V gene TRBV2 combines with J gene TRBJ1-4; no clear D gene. The CDR3 contains 15 residues. V was cut by 7 bases and J by 2 bases, with 14 bases left in between. Germline loops: CDR1 SNHLY, CDR2 FYNNEI. The CDR3 here is CASTFIPGTNEKLFF. The CDR3 DNA reads TGTGCCAGCACTTTTATCCCCGGTACTAATGAAAAACTGTTTTTT.

The V and J genes are TRBV7-6 and TRBJ1-2, with D unclear. Per the germline V gene, CDR1 is SGHVS and CDR2 is FNYEAQ. Trimming shortened V by 0 bases and J by 0 bases, and 14 bases separated the two germline ends. This CDR3 comprises 17 residues. CDR3 in amino acids: CASSLAYSGAANYGYTF. DNA of the CDR3: TGTGCCAGCAGCTTAGCCTATTCGGGAGCAGCTAACTATGGCTACACCTTC.

In this sample, this clonotype turned up many times. J is TRBJ2-7 and V is TRBV11-2, with D maybe TRBD1 (6 bases). Germline V CDR1 and CDR2: SGHAT, FQNNGV. V was shortened by 5 bases and J by 0 bases, with 14 bases between the two germline ends. The CDR3 has 15 amino acids. CDR3 nucleotides: TGTGCCAGCAGCCTCACGGACAGCAGCTCCTACGAGCAGTACGTC. Protein product: CASSLTDSSSYEQYV.

The chain carries TRBV12-3 or TRBV12-4 and TRBJ2-7; 7 bases are shared with TRBD1. CDR3 size: 13 residues. V lost 6 bases to trimming and J lost 5 bases; unmatched junction nucleotides: 7. CDR3 sequence reads: CASRRQGADEQYF. The CDR3 bases are TGTGCCAGCAGACGACAGGGAGCGGACGAGCAGTACTTC.

The rearrangement joins TRBV20-1 to TRBJ2-2; D is perhaps TRBD1 or TRBD2 (5 bases each). V shed 0 bases and J shed 0 bases, with 8 bases lying between them. Germline values: CDR1 DFQATT, CDR2 SNEGSKA (reference sequence). CDR3 length: 15 amino acids. CDR3 sequence: CSARDPGPNTGELFF. In nucleotides, the CDR3 is TGCAGTGCTAGAGATCCGGGGCCGAACACCGGGGAGCTGTTTTTT.

J is TRBJ2-1 and V is TRBV20-1, with 12 bases lining up with TRBD2. Germline CDR1 and CDR2: DFQATT and SNEGSKA (reference sequence). Germline trimming cut 5 bases from V and 9 bases from J; bases unmatched to any gene: 8. The CDR3 is 14 amino acids. The CDR3 coding sequence is TGCAGTGCTTTCAGACTAGCGGGGGTGATTGAGCAGTTCTTC. It is translated as CSAFRLAGVIEQFF.